The TCR beta chain under discussion was sequenced for a study of blood T cells in healthy people across ages. Drawn from each donor were approximately 9.5 milliliters of peripheral blood. The use of a sample-barcoded 5' primer and a J-beta primer mix characterized a second PCR of roughly 7 to 12 cycles. Using its own MiXCR run on the 5' RACE reads, TCRdb lists one record per CDR3 protein. Among some 860,000 distinct CDR3 sequences, roughly 50% were seen once, and the ten largest hold approximately 24%. Germline loops: CDR1 SGHTA, CDR2 FQGNSA. CDR3 length: 17 amino acids. Trimming took off 0 bases at V and 1 base at J, with 13 bases between the two ends.

Source material: blood. The chain combines TRBV7-2 with TRBJ2-1; the D gene could be TRBD1 or TRBD2 (5 bases each). The receptor was derived from a man aged 40-49 years in good health. CDR3 residues: CASSLASGLGSYNEQFF. CDR3 coding DNA: TGTGCCAGCAGCTTAGCGTCGGGGCTCGGATCCTACAATGAGCAGTTCTTC.